This T cell receptor (beta chain) is from a study of T cells in Graves' hyperthyroidism and ophthalmopathy. Notes on the study in general: Ophthalmopathy was model-predicted a median about 6 months pre-onset.

Amplification of TCR beta CDR3 regions used RNA as the template. First-round RT-PCR of the TCR CDR3 relied on the HTBI primer set. MiXCR, applied by TCRdb to the multiplex PCR reads, yields one record per CDR3 protein. The data hold 550,000 to 700,000 distinct CDR3 sequences, with 40% to 55% observed a single time. In regard to this clonotype: Its antigen is still unknown.

This TCR came from an adult woman with Graves' disease, either hyperthyroidism or ophthalmopathy (not recorded which). The sequenced sample was peripheral blood or thyroid tissue (not recorded which).

CDR3 region: CASSGQRVQPQHF. CDR3 bases: TGTGCCAGTAGTGGACAGAGAGTTCAGCCCCAGCATTTT. The chain employs TRBV19 and TRBJ1-5, with D possibly matching TRBD1 (6 bases). The CDR3 runs 13 residues. The germline CDR1 and CDR2 sequences are LNHDA and SQIVND (reference sequence). V was clipped by 5 bases and J by 6 bases, with 11 bases between them.